A selection of T cell receptor beta chains follows, all from one sample in a study of T-cell memory formation after mild COVID-19. MiXCR, applied by TCRdb to the 5' RACE reads, yields one record per CDR3 protein. This table holds over 150,000 distinct CDR3 sequences, approximately 17% found once. Sequencing was carried out using PBMCs or a T cell subset sorted from them (not recorded which). Source of these receptors: a man younger than 35 who had mild COVID-19 (a few samples of this study predate the infection). Cell type and time point are not known. CDR3s include the opening cysteine and the closing phenylalanine or tryptophan. The D gene is left open where the match is weak. Where a row states a size, it is once, few, many or the class of an expanded clone; other rows omit it.

j_call v_call d_call clone_size cdr3_aa cdr3_nt
TRBJ1-1 TRBV29-1 NA few CSVGRNTEAFF TGCAGCGTTGGGAGGAACACTGAAGCTTTCTTT
TRBJ1-2 TRBV6-5 NA NA CASSLGRGANYGYTF TGTGCCAGCAGCCTAGGACGCGGTGCTAACTATGGCTACACCTTC
TRBJ1-5 TRBV20-1 NA NA CSASAGGYQPQHF TGCAGTGCTAGTGCGGGGGGCTACCAGCCCCAGCATTTT
TRBJ2-3 TRBV6-2/TRBV6-3 NA NA CASSPRGLTDTQYF TGTGCCAGCAGTCCGCGGGGGCTAACAGATACGCAGTATTTT
TRBJ1-1 TRBV29-1 NA NA CSAGGVTEAFF TGCAGCGCCGGTGGGGTAACTGAAGCTTTCTTT
TRBJ1-5 TRBV6-5 NA many CASRTGNQPQHF TGTGCCAGCAGAACAGGCAATCAGCCCCAGCATTTT
TRBJ2-5 TRBV7-9 NA many CASSLVASGETQYF TGTGCCAGCAGCCTAGTAGCCTCTGGAGAGACCCAGTACTTC
TRBJ2-2 TRBV15 TRBD1 few CATTEYRGFQNTGELFF TGTGCCACCACCGAGTACAGGGGCTTTCAGAACACCGGGGAGCTGTTTTTT
TRBJ2-7 TRBV12-3/TRBV12-4 NA many CASSSDIAEQYF TGTGCCAGCAGTTCCGACATCGCCGAGCAGTACTTC
TRBJ1-2 TRBV12-3/TRBV12-4 TRBD1 few CASSRDRGRGGYTF TGTGCCAGCAGTCGGGACAGGGGGCGCGGTGGCTACACCTTC
TRBJ2-5 TRBV29-1 NA few CSVVRAETQYF TGCAGCGTTGTTAGGGCCGAGACCCAGTACTTC
TRBJ2-5 TRBV20-1 TRBD2 few CSAPRLAGGLETQYF TGCAGTGCTCCCCGACTAGCGGGGGGGCTTGAGACCCAGTACTTC
TRBJ1-5 TRBV7-2 NA NA CASSFVGQPQHF TGTGCCAGCAGCTTTGTAGGACAGCCCCAGCATTTT
TRBJ1-6 TRBV7-2 NA NA CASSLRPGLNSPLHF TGTGCCAGCAGCTTACGCCCGGGATTAAATTCACCCCTCCACTTT
TRBJ2-3 TRBV12-3/TRBV12-4 NA NA CASSRRRSTDTQYF TGTGCCAGCAGCCGTCGCCGGAGCACAGATACGCAGTATTTT
TRBJ2-3 TRBV9 TRBD1 NA CASSVDGTGVLDTQYF TGTGCCAGCAGCGTAGATGGGACAGGGGTATTGGATACGCAGTATTTT
TRBJ1-4 TRBV5-1 NA NA CASSPGGQSNEKLFF TGCGCCAGCAGCCCTGGGGGGCAGTCCAATGAAAAACTGTTTTTT
TRBJ1-1 TRBV20-1 NA NA CSAGRAETEAFF TGCAGTGCTGGGCGGGCGGAAACCGAAGCTTTCTTT
TRBJ1-1 TRBV7-9 NA few CASSAVGDVAFF TGTGCCAGCAGCGCCGTAGGGGACGTAGCTTTCTTT
TRBJ1-2 TRBV5-1 TRBD1 few CASSLERQGMGYTF TGCGCCAGCAGCTTGGAAAGACAGGGGATGGGCTACACCTTC
TRBJ1-2 TRBV12-3/TRBV12-4 NA few CASSLGVARGYTF TGTGCCAGCAGTTTAGGTGTGGCAAGGGGCTACACCTTC
TRBJ2-1 TRBV18 NA NA CASSLGSGWFNEQFF TGTGCCAGCTCACTGGGTTCCGGGTGGTTCAATGAGCAGTTCTTC
TRBJ2-2 TRBV5-6 NA NA CASSFYSGELFF TGTGCCAGCAGCTTTTATAGCGGGGAGCTGTTTTTT
TRBJ2-3 TRBV6-5 NA few CASSYSMWRRDTQYF TGTGCCAGCAGTTACTCGATGTGGCGGAGGGATACGCAGTATTTT
TRBJ1-1 TRBV20-1 TRBD1 few CSARQGDTEAFF TGCAGTGCTAGGCAGGGGGACACTGAAGCTTTCTTT
TRBJ1-4 TRBV9 NA few CASSVRPNEKLFF TGTGCCAGCAGCGTCCGCCCGAATGAAAAACTGTTTTTT